The clone carrying this T cell receptor beta chain showed up many times. This CDR3 is 14 amino acids long. In germline, CDR1 is DFQATT, CDR2 SNEGSKA (reference sequence). Trimming took 2 bases from V and 7 from J, leaving 15 bases between them. The investigators amplified TCR beta CDR3 regions from RNA transcripts. During a first-round RT-PCR of the TCR CDR3, the HTBI primer set was used. TCRdb reprocessed the multiplex PCR reads via MiXCR and lists one record per CDR3 protein. The sample records fewer than 450,000 distinct CDR3 sequences, more than 12% being singletons. The data were obtained in a study of T cells in Graves' hyperthyroidism and ophthalmopathy.

Specimen: blood. This clonotype was sampled from a man aged 45-60 years with Graves' ophthalmopathy. The J gene is TRBJ2-1, the V gene TRBV20-1; D unclear. The CDR3 is CSARIHASGNEQFF. The CDR3 coding sequence is TGCAGTGCTAGAATTCACGCTAGTGGGAATGAGCAGTTCTTC.